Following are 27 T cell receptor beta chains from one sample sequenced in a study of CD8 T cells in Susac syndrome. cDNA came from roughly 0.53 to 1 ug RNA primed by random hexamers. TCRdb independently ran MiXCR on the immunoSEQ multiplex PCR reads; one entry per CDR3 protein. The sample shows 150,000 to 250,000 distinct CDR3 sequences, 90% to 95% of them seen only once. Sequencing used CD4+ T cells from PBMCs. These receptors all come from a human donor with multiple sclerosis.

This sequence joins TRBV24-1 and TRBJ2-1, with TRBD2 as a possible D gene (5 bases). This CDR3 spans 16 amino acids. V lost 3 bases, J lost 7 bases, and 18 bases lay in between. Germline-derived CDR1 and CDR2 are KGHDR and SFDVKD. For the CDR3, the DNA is TGTGCCACCAGTGATCAAGCGGCCCTTACCCCTAATGAGCAGTTCTTC. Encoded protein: CATSDQAALTPNEQFF.

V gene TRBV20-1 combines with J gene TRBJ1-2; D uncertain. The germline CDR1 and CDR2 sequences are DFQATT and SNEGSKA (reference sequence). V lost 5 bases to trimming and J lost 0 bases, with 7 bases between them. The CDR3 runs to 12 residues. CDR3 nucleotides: TGCAGTGCTGCCTTTCCTAACTATGGCTACACCTTC. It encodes CSAAFPNYGYTF.

CDR3 nucleotide sequence: TGCAGTGCTAGGCCGGGACAGCTGAACACTGAAGCTTTCTTT. Its translation: CSARPGQLNTEAFF. The gene calls are TRBV20-1 and TRBJ1-1; the match to TRBD1 covers 7 bases. V lost 3 bases to trimming and J lost 0 bases; unmatched junction nucleotides: 4. The CDR3 runs 14 residues. Germline CDR1 DFQATT, CDR2 SNEGSKA (reference sequence).

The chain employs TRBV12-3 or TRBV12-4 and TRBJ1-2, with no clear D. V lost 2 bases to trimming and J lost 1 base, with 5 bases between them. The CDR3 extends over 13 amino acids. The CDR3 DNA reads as TGTGCCAGCAGTTTATCCTTTAACTATGGCTACACCTTC. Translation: CASSLSFNYGYTF.

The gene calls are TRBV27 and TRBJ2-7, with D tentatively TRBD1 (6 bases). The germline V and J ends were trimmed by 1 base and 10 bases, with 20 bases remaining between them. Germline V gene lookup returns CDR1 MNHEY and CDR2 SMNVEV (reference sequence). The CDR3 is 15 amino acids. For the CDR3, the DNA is TGTGCCAGCAGTTTATATGGGACACTTCCGATCGACCAGTACTTC. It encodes CASSLYGTLPIDQYF.

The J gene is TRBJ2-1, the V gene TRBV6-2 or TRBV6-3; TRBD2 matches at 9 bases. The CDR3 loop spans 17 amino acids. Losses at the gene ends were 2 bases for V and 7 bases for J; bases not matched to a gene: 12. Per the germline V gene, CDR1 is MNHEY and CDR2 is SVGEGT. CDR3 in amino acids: CASSYAFGLARKNEQFF. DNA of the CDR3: TGTGCCAGCAGTTACGCTTTCGGACTAGCGAGAAAGAATGAGCAGTTCTTC.

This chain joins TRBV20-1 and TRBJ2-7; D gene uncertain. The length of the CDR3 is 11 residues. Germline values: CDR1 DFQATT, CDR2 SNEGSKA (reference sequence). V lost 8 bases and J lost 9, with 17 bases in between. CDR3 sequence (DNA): TGCAGTACCGAAGGCCGTGGTGTGCAGTACTTC. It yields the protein CSTEGRGVQYF.

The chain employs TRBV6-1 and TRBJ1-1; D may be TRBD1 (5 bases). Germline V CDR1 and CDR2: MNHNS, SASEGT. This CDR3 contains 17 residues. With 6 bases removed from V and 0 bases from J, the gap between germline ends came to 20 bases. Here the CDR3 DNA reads TGTGCCAGCAGCCCAAGCGGGGCCCCTCCGATGAACACTGAAGCTTTCTTT. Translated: CASSPSGAPPMNTEAFF.

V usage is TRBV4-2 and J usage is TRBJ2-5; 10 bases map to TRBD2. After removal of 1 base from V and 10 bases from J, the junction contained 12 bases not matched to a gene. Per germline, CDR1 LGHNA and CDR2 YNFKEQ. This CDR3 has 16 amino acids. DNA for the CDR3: TGTGCCAGCAGCCAAGCCTCCGCTAGCGGGAGCCGGGACCAGTACTTC. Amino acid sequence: CASSQASASGSRDQYF.

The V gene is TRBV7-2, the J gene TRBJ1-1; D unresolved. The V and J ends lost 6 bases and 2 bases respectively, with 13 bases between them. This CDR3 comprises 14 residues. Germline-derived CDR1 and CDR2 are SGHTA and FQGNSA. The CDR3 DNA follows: TGTGCCAGCAGGACTTGGGCTAAAAACACTGAAGCTTTCTTT. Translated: CASRTWAKNTEAFF. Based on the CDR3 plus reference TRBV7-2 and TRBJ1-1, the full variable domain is GAGVSQSPSNKVTEKGKDVELRCDPISGHTALYWYRQSLGQGLEFLIYFQGNSAPDKSGLPSDRFSAERTGGSVSTLTIQRTQQEDSAVYLCASRTWAKNTEAFFGQGTRLTVV.

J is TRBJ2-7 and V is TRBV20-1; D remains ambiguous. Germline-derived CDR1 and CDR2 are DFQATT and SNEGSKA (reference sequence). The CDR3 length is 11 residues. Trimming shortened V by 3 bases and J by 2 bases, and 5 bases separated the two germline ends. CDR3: CSASETYEQYF. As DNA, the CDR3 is TGCAGTGCTAGCGAAACCTACGAGCAGTACTTC.

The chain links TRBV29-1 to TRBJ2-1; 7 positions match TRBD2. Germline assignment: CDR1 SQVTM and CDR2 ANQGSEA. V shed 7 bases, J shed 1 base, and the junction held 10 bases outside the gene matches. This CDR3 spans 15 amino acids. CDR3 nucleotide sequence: TGCAGCGGAGCCTCACTGCGGGAGTCCTACAATGAGCAGTTCTTC. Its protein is CSGASLRESYNEQFF.

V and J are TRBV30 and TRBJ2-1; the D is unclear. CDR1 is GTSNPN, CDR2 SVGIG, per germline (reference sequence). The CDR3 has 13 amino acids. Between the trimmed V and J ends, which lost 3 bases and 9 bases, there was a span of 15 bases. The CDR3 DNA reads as TGTGCCTGGAGGCCTCCCGTCGGACGTGAGCAGTTCTTC. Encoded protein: CAWRPPVGREQFF.

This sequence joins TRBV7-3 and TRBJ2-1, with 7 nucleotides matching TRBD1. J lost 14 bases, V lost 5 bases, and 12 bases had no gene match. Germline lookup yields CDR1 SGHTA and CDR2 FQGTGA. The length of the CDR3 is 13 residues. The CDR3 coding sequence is TGTGCCAGCAGCATAGACAGGGCCGAGTCTAAGTTCTTC. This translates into CASSIDRAESKFF.

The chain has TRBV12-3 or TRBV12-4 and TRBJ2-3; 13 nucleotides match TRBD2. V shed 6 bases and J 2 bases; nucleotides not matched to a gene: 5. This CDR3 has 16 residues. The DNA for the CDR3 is TGTGCCAGCAGCCCGGGACTAGCGGGGATCACAGATACGCAGTATTTT. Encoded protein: CASSPGLAGITDTQYF.

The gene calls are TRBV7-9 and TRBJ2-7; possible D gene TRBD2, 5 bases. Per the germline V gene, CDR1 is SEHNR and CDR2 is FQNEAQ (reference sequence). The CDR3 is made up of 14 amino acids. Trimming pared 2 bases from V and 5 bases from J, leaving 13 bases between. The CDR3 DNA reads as TGTGCCAGCAGCTTATCTGGGAGTAGCCACGAGCAGTACTTC. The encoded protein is CASSLSGSSHEQYF.

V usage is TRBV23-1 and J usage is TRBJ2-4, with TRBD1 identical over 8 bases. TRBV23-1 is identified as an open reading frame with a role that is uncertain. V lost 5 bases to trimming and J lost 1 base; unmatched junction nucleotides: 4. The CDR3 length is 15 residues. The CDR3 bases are TGCGCCAGCAGTTCGACAGGGGCGGCCAAAAACATTCAGTACTTC. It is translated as CASSSTGAAKNIQYF.

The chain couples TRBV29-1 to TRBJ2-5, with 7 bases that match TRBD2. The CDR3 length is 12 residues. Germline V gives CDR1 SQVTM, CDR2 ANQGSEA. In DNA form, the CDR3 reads TGCAGTTTCCGACTAGCATTCGAGACCCAGTACTTC. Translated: CSFRLAFETQYF. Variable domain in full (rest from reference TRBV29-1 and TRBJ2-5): SAVISQKPSRDICQRGTSLTIQCQVDSQVTMMFWYRQQPGQSLTLIATANQGSEATYESGFVIDKFPISRPNLTFSTLTVSNMSPEDSSIYLCSFRLAFETQYFGPGTRLLVL.

CDR3 residues: CAIGGTPLNTDTQYF. CDR3 nucleotide sequence: TGTGCCATCGGGGGGACGCCTCTTAACACAGATACGCAGTATTTT. This chain uses TRBV10-3 with TRBJ2-3, with a weak D call TRBD2 (6 bases). Deletions cut 8 bases from V and 2 bases from J, with 17 bases between. CDR1 is ENHRY, CDR2 SYGVKD, per germline. This CDR3 contains 15 residues.

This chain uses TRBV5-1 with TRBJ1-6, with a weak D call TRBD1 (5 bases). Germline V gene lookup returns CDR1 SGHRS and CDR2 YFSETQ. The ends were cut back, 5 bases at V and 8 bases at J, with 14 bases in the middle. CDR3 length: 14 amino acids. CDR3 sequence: CASRSSRVDSPLHF. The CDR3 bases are TGCGCCAGCAGATCGTCCAGGGTCGATTCACCCCTCCACTTT.

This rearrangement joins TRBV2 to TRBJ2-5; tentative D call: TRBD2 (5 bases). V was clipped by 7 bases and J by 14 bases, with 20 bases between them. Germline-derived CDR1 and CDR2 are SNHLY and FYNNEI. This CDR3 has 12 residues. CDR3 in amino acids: CASTKTRTGVYF. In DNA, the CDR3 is TGTGCCAGCACGAAGACCCGGACCGGGGTATACTTC.

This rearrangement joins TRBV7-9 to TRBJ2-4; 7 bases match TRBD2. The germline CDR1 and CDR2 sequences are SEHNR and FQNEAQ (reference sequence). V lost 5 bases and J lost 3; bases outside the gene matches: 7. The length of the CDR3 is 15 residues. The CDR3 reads CASSPTGGGKNIQYF. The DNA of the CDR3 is TGTGCCAGCAGCCCAACTGGCGGGGGCAAAAACATTCAGTACTTC.

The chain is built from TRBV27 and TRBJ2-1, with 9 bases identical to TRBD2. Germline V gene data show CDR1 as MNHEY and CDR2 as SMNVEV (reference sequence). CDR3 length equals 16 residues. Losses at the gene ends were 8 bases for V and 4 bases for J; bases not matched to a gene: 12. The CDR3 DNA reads TGTGCCAGCGACAGATCAAGACTAGCGGCTTACAATGAGCAGTTCTTC. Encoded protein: CASDRSRLAAYNEQFF.

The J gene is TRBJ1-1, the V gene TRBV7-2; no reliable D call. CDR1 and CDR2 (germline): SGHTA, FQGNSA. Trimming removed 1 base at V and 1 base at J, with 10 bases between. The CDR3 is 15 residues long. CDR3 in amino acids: CASSLVVRQNTEAFF. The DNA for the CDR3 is TGTGCCAGCAGCTTAGTGGTGAGACAGAACACTGAAGCTTTCTTT. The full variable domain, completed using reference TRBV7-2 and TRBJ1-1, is GAGVSQSPSNKVTEKGKDVELRCDPISGHTALYWYRQSLGQGLEFLIYFQGNSAPDKSGLPSDRFSAERTGGSVSTLTIQRTQQEDSAVYLCASSLVVRQNTEAFFGQGTRLTVV.

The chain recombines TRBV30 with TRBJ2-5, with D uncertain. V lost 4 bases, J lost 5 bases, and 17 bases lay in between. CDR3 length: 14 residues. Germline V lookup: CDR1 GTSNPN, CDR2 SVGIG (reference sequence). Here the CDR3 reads CAWKDGWVGETQYF. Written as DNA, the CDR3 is TGTGCCTGGAAGGACGGGTGGGTCGGGGAGACCCAGTACTTC.

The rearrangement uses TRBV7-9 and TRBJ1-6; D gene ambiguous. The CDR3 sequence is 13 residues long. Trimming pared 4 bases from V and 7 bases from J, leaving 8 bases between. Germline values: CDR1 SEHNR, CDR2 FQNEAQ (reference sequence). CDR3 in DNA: TGTGCCAGCAGCTCTCGATCCAATTCACCCCTCCACTTT. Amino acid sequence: CASSSRSNSPLHF.

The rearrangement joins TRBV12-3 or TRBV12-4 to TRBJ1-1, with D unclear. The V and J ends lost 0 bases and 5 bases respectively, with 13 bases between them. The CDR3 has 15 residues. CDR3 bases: TGTGCCAGCAGTTTAGCGCCGGAACTGGGGACTGAAGCTTTCTTT. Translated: CASSLAPELGTEAFF.